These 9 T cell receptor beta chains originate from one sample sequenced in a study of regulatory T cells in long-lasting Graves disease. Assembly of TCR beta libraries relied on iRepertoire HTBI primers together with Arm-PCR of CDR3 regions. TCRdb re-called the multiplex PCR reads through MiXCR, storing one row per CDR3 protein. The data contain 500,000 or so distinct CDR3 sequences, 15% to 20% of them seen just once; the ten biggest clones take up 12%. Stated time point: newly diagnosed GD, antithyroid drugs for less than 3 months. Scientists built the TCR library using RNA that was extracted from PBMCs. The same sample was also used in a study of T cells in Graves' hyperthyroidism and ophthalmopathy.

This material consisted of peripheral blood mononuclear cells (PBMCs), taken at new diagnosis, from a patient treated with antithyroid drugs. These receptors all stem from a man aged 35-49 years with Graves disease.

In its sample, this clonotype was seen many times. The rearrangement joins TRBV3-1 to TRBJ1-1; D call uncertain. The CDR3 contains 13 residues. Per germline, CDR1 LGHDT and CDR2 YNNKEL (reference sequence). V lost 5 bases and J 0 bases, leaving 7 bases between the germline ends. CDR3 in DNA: TGTGCCAGCAGCTCTAGATTGAACACTGAAGCTTTCTTT. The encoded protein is CASSSRLNTEAFF.

The CDR3 sequence: CATSDLQGVGTDTQYF. The DNA for the CDR3 is TGTGCCACCAGTGATCTACAGGGGGTAGGCACAGATACGCAGTATTTT. The V call is TRBV24-1, the J call TRBJ2-3, with 8 bases identical to TRBD1. Germline V gene sequence: CDR1 KGHDR, CDR2 SFDVKD. The V gene end was trimmed by 3 bases and the J gene end by 1 base; junction bases not matched to a gene: 5. The CDR3 is made up of 16 amino acids.

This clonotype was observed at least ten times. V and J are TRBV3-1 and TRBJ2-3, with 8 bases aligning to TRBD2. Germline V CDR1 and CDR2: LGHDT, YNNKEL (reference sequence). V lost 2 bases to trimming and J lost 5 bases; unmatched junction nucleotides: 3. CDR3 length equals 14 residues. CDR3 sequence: CASSQLAGQDTQYF. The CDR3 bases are TGTGCCAGCAGCCAACTAGCGGGCCAAGATACGCAGTATTTT.

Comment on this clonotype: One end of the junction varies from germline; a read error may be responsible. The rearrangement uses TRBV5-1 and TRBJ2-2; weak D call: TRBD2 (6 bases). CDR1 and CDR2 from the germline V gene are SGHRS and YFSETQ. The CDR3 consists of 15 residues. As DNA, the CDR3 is TGTGCCAACAGCGTCGGGGGTCGTGGCACCGGGGAGCTGTTTTTT. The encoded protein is CANSVGGRGTGELFF.

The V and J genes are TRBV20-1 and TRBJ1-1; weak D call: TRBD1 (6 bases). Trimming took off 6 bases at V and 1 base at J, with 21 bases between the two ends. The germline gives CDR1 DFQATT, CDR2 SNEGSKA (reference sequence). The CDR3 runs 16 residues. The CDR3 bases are TGCAGTGCCCGCTCGAGGACAGTGCTTGAGAACACTGAAGCTTTCTTT. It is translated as CSARSRTVLENTEAFF.

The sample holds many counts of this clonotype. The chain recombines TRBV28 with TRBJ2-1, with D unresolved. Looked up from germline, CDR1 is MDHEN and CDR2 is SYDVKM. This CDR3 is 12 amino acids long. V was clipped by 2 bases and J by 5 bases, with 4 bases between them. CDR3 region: CASSLTHNEQFF. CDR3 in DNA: TGTGCCAGCAGTTTAACTCACAATGAGCAGTTCTTC.

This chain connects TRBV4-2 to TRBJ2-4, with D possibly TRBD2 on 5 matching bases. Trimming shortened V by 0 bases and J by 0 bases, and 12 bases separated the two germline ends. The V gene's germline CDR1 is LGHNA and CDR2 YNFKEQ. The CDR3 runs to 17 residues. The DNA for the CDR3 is TGTGCCAGCAGCCAAGAAAGCGCGGGCCTAGCCAAAAACATTCAGTACTTC. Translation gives CASSQESAGLAKNIQYF.

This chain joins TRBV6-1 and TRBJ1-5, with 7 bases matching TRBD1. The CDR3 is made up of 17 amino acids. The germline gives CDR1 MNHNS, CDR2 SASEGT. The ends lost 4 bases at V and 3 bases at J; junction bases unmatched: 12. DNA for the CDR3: TGTGCCAGCAGTGTTAACAGGGGCCCCAGGATCAATCAGCCCCAGCATTTT. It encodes CASSVNRGPRINQPQHF.

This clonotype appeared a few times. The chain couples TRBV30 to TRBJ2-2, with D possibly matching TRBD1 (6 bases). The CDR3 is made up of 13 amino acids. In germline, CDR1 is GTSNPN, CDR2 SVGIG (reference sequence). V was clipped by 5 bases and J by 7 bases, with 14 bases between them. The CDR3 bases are TGTGCCTGGCTGAAACTAGGGGGCGGGGAGCTGTTTTTT. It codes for CAWLKLGGGELFF.